In this sample, the clone carrying this T cell receptor beta chain turned up a few times. From RNA transcripts, TCR beta CDR3 regions were amplified. A set of HTBI primers served as the primers for a first-round RT-PCR of the TCR CDR3. MiXCR was run by TCRdb on the multiplex PCR reads, yielding one entry per CDR3 protein. Here the sample spans roughly 580,000 distinct CDR3 sequences, over 11% being singletons. Lactation, pregnancy, other autoimmune disease or uncontrolled infection excluded patients. This CDR3 region has 13 residues. V dropped 0 bases and J dropped 5 bases, with 3 bases sitting between them. Per germline, CDR1 KGHDR and CDR2 SFDVKD. The source of the sample is a study of T cells in Graves' hyperthyroidism and ophthalmopathy.

Source material: blood. The source of this sequence is a woman in her 30s with Graves' hyperthyroidism that later progressed to Graves' ophthalmopathy. The gene calls are TRBV24-1 and TRBJ2-2; D uncertain. The CDR3 bases are TGTGCCACCAGTGATTTGCAGACCGGGGAGCTGTTTTTT. Translation gives CATSDLQTGELFF.